The text below deals with one T cell receptor beta chain. V shed 1 base, J shed 5 bases, and the junction held 9 bases outside the gene matches. There are 16 residues in the CDR3. The germline V gene has CDR1 SGDLS and CDR2 YYNGEE. PCR involved 60 Vbeta and 13 Jbeta primers. Some clones are missing from TCRdb's copy, which holds only in-frame ones; the method was immunoSEQ multiplex PCR. The sample consists of 100,000 to 130,000 clones, approximately 84% of them appearing once. This record belongs to a study of cytomegalovirus exposure and HLA in healthy donors. Source material: PBMCs. The sequence was obtained from a man aged 25-40 years in good health and CMV-seronegative. This chain links TRBV9 with TRBJ1-1, with TRBD1 matching 9 bases. The CDR3 sequence: CASSVRGTGILTEAFF. The CDR3 DNA is TGTGCCAGCAGCGTAAGGGGGACAGGGATCTTGACTGAAGCTTTCTTT.